Presented here are 8 T cell receptor beta chains from one specimen sequenced in a study of OX40 agonist ivuxolimab in advanced cancers. Assay used: immunoSEQ multiplex PCR; TCRdb lists only in-frame clones, some missing. The sample has about 95,000 clones, roughly nine tenths seen once. Specimen: CD4+ or CD8+ T cells sorted from blood, collected in a trial of the OX40 agonist ivuxolimab. These receptors were collected from an adult with an advanced solid tumor such as melanoma, head and neck, liver or kidney cancer.

Concerning this clone itself: The sample has other DNA sequences that encode this CDR3 too. The CDR3 here is CASSLGTGRSYTF. CDR3 DNA: TGTGCCAGCAGCTTAGGGACGGGGAGGAGCTACACCTTC. The chain combines TRBV13 with TRBJ1-2; D is unresolved. The CDR3 has 13 residues. Germline V gene sequence: CDR1 PRHDT, CDR2 FYEKMQ (reference sequence). V was shortened by 0 bases and J by 9 bases, with 11 bases between the two germline ends.

Turning to this clone: Other DNA sequences in the sample encode the same CDR3. This CDR3 reads CASSREENTEAFF. CDR3 DNA sequence: TGTGCCAGCAGCAGAGAGGAAAACACTGAAGCTTTCTTT. V usage is TRBV6-5 and J usage is TRBJ1-1; D call uncertain. The germline CDR1 and CDR2 sequences are MNHEY and SVGAGI. Trimming removed 6 bases from V and 2 bases from J, with 10 bases in between. The CDR3 sequence is 13 residues long.

The J gene is TRBJ2-1, the V gene TRBV10-3; D perhaps matches TRBD1 (5 bases). CDR1 is ENHRY and CDR2 is SYGVKD in the germline V gene. The V end was cut by 3 bases, the J end by 7 bases, with 13 bases between. The CDR3 has 14 amino acids. CDR3 coding DNA: TGTGCCATCAGTGACAGGGAAATAGGGAATGAGCAGTTCTTC. It codes for CAISDREIGNEQFF.

The chain uses TRBV9 and TRBJ2-1; 9 bases align to TRBD2. The CDR3 extends over 15 amino acids. Germline CDR1 reads SGDLS; CDR2 reads YYNGEE. The ends lost 3 bases at V and 4 bases at J; junction bases unmatched: 5. CDR3 DNA sequence: TGTGCCAGCAGCGAATGGCTAGCGGGATACAATGAGCAGTTCTTC. Its protein product is CASSEWLAGYNEQFF.

The chain combines TRBV18 with TRBJ2-7; TRBD2 matches at 13 bases. The CDR3 totals 16 residues. V gave up 6 bases and J gave up 2 bases; unmatched junction bases: 7. The germline CDR1 and CDR2 sequences are KGHSH and LQKENI. The CDR3 sequence: CASSLGTSGVAYEQYF. DNA for the CDR3: TGTGCCAGCTCTCTGGGGACTAGCGGGGTCGCCTACGAGCAGTACTTC.

The V gene is TRBV5-1, the J gene TRBJ1-4, with 9 bases fitting TRBD1. Germline V gives CDR1 SGHRS, CDR2 YFSETQ. V lost 0 bases and J lost 1; bases outside the gene matches: 1. This CDR3 spans 16 amino acids. In nucleotides, the CDR3 is TGCGCCAGCAGCTTGGGGGGACAGGGAACTAATGAAAAACTGTTTTTT. It is translated as CASSLGGQGTNEKLFF.

This rearrangement joins TRBV2 to TRBJ2-7; D tentatively reads TRBD1 or TRBD2 (5 bases each). The CDR3 sequence is 14 residues long. Germline loops: CDR1 SNHLY, CDR2 FYNNEI. Trimming shortened V by 6 bases and J by 0 bases, and 12 bases separated the two germline ends. The CDR3 DNA is TGTGCCAGCAGCTCTACCGGGACCTCCTACGAGCAGTACTTC. Translation: CASSSTGTSYEQYF. Based on the CDR3 plus reference TRBV2 and TRBJ2-7, the full variable domain is EPEVTQTPSHQVTQMGQEVILRCVPISNHLYFYWYRQILGQKVEFLVSFYNNEISEKSEIFDDQFSVERPDGSNFTLKIRSTKLEDSAMYFCASSSTGTSYEQYFGPGTRLTVT.

The chain uses TRBV9 and TRBJ2-1; D is perhaps TRBD2 (6 bases). V was cut by 1 base and J by 2 bases, with 13 bases left in between. Germline-derived CDR1 and CDR2 are SGDLS and YYNGEE. This CDR3 region has 16 residues. The CDR3, as DNA: TGTGCCAGCAGCGTACAGGTTAGCGGAACCTACAATGAGCAGTTCTTC. It yields the protein CASSVQVSGTYNEQFF.